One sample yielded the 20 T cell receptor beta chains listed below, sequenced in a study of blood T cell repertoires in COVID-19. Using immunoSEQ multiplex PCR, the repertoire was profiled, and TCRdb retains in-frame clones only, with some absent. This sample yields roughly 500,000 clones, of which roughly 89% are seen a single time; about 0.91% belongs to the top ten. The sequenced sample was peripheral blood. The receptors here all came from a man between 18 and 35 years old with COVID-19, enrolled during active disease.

CDR3 nucleotides: TGCGCCAGCAGCAAGGGACAGCCAAACTATGGCTACACCTTC. Protein product: CASSKGQPNYGYTF. V is TRBV5-1 and J is TRBJ1-2, with 7 bases aligning to TRBD1. Germline V CDR1 and CDR2: SGHRS, YFSETQ. V was clipped by 4 bases and J by 2 bases; unmatched bases: 5. The CDR3 extends over 14 amino acids. The whole variable domain, remainder taken from reference TRBV5-1 and TRBJ1-2, is KAGVTQTPRYLIKTRGQQVTLSCSPISGHRSVSWYQQTPGQGLQFLFEYFSETQRNKGNFPGRFSGRQFSNSRSEMNVSTLELGDSALYLCASSKGQPNYGYTFGSGTRLTVV.

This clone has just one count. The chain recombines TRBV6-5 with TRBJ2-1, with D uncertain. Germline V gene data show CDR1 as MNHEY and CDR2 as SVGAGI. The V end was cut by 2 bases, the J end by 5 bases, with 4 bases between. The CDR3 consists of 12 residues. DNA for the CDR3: TGTGCCAGCAGTTACGGCAACAATGAGCAGTTCTTC. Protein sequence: CASSYGNNEQFF.

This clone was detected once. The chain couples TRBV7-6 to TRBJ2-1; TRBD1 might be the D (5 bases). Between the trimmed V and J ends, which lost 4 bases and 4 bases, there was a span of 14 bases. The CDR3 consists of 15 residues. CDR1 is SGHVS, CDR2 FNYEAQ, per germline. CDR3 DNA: TGTGCCAGCAGCTCCAGGGTCCTTACATACAATGAGCAGTTCTTC. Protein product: CASSSRVLTYNEQFF.

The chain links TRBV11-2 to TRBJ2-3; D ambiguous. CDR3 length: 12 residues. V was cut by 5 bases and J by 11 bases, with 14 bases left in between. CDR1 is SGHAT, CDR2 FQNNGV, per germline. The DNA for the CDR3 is TGTGCCAGCAGCACTCAGGAATTGGAGCAGTATTTT. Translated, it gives CASSTQELEQYF.

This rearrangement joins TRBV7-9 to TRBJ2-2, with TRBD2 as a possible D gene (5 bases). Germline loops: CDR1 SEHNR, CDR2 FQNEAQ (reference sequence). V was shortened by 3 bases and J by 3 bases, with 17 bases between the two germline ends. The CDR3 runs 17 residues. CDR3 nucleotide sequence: TGTGCCAGCAGCTTGGCAGCCGGAGCGGTGGACACCGGGGAGCTGTTTTTT. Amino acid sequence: CASSLAAGAVDTGELFF.

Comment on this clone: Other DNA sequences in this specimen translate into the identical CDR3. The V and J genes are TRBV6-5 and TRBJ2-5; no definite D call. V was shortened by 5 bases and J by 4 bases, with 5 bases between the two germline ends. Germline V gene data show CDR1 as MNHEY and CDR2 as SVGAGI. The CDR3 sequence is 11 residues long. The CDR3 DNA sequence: TGTGCCAGCAGTCGCGGAGAGACCCAGTACTTC. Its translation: CASSRGETQYF.

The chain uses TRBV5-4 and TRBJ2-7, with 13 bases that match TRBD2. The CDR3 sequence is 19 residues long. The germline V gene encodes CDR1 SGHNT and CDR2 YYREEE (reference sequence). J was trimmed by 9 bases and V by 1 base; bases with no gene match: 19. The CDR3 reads CASSLMTTSGGAITTAQYF. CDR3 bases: TGTGCCAGCAGCTTGATGACCACTAGCGGGGGGGCCATTACTACGGCGCAGTACTTC.

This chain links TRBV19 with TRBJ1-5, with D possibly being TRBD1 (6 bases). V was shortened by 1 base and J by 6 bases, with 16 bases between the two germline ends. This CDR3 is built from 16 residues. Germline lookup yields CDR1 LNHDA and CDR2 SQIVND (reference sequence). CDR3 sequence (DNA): TGTGCCAGTAGTATAGCTGGGGGCCTGGGGAGTCAGCCCCAGCATTTT. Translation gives CASSIAGGLGSQPQHF.

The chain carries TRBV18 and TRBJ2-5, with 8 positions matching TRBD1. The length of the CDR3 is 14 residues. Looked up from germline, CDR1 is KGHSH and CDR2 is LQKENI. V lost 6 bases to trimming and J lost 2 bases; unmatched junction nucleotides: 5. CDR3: CASSFGQGQETQYF. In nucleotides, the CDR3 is TGTGCCAGCTCCTTCGGACAGGGACAAGAGACCCAGTACTTC.

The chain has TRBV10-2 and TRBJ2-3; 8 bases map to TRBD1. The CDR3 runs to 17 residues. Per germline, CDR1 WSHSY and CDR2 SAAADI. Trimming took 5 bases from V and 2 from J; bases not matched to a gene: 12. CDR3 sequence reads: CASSRSADRVNTDTQYF. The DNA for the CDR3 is TGCGCCAGCAGTCGATCCGCGGACAGGGTAAACACAGATACGCAGTATTTT.

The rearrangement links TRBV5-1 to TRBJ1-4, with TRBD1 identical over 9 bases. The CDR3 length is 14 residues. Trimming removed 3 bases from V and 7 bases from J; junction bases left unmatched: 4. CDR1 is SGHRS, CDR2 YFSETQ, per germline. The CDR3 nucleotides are TGCGCCAGCAGCTGGACAGGGGAGGGTGAAAAACTGTTTTTT. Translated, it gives CASSWTGEGEKLFF.

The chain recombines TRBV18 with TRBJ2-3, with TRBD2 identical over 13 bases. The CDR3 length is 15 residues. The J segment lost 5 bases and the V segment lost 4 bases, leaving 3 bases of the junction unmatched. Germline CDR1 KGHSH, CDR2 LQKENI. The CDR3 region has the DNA TGTGCCAGCTCACGGACTAGCGGGGGAATAGATACGCAGTATTTT. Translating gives CASSRTSGGIDTQYF. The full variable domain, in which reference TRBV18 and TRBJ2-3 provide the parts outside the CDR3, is NAGVMQNPRHLVRRRGQEARLRCSPMKGHSHVYWYRQLPEEGLKFMVYLQKENIIDESGMPKERFSAEFPKEGPSILRIQQVVRGDSAAYFCASSRTSGGIDTQYFGPGTRLTVL.

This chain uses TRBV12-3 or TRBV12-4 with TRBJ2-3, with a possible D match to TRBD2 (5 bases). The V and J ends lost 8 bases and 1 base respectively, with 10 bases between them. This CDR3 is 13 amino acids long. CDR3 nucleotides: TGTGCCAGCCGGATCGGGGGCACAGATACGCAGTATTTT. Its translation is CASRIGGTDTQYF.

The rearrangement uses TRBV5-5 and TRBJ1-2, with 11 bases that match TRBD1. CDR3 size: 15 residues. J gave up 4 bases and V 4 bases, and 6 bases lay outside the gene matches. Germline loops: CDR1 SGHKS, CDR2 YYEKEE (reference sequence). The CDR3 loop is CASSGGQGVSYGYTF. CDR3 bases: TGTGCCAGCAGCGGGGGACAGGGGGTTAGCTATGGCTACACCTTC.

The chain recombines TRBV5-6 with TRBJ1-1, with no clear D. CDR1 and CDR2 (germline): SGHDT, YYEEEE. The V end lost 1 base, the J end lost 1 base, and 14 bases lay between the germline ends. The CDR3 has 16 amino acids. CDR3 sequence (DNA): TGTGCCAGCAGCTTGAGGGCCGCGCGGGCGAACACTGAAGCTTTCTTT. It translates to CASSLRAARANTEAFF.

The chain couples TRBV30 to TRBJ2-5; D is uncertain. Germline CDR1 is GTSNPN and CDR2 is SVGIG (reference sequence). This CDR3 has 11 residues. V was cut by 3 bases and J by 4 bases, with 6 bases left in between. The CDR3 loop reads CAWRMAETQYF. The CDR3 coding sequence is TGTGCCTGGAGAATGGCAGAGACCCAGTACTTC.

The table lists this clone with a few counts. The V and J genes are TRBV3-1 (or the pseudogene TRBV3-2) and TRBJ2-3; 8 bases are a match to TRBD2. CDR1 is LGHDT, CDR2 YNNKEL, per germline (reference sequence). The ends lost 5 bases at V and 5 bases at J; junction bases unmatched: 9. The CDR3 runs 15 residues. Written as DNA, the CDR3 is TGTGCCAGCAGCAAACGGACTAGCCAGGTAGATACGCAGTATTTT. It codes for CASSKRTSQVDTQYF.

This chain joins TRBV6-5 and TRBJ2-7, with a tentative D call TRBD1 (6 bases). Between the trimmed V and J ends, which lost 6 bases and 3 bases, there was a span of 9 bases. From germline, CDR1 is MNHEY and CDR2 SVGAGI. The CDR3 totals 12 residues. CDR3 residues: CASRSRGYEQYF. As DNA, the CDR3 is TGTGCCAGCAGAAGCAGGGGCTACGAGCAGTACTTC.

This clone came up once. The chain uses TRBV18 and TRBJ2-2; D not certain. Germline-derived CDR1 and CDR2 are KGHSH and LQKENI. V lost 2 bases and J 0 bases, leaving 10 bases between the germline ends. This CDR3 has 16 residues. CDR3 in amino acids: CASSPAARTNTGELFF. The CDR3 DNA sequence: TGTGCCAGCTCACCAGCCGCGCGAACGAACACCGGGGAGCTGTTTTTT. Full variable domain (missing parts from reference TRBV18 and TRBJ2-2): NAGVMQNPRHLVRRRGQEARLRCSPMKGHSHVYWYRQLPEEGLKFMVYLQKENIIDESGMPKERFSAEFPKEGPSILRIQQVVRGDSAAYFCASSPAARTNTGELFFGEGSRLTVL.

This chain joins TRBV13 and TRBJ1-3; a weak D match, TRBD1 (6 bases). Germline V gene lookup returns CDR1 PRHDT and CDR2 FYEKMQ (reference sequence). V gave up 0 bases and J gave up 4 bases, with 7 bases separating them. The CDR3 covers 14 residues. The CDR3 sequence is CASSLGGQGNTIYF. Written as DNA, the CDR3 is TGTGCCAGCAGCTTAGGCGGACAGGGAAACACCATATATTTT.